These 17 T cell receptor beta chains came from one sample sequenced in a study of tumor-infiltrating lymphocytes in primary liver carcinoma. With around 500 ng total RNA as template and a constant-region primer, TCR beta cDNA was made. Generation of the TCR beta libraries relied on three nested multiplex PCR rounds using slightly modified ARM-PCR. Rounds one and two of PCR, each of 10 cycles, were primed with TRBV1-TRBV30 forward primers and a C-beta reverse primer. Each CDR3 protein is one row after TCRdb ran MiXCR on the multiplex PCR reads. This sample has about 120,000 distinct CDR3 sequences; about two thirds occur once, and the top ten carry over 8%. Extraction of RNA together with DNA used about 20-34 mg of unsorted bulk tissue. The sequenced sample was tumor-adjacent normal liver tissue. The receptors shown here come from an older woman with primary liver carcinoma and hepatitis B virus infection.

As concerns this clonotype: A clone one base away is much larger, so this may be a read error. This rearrangement joins TRBV7-8 to TRBJ2-2; D not resolved. The CDR3 contains 15 residues. Per germline, CDR1 SGHVS and CDR2 FQNEAQ. CDR3 in DNA: TGTGCCAGCAGCTTAGAGAGTGGGCGCGCCGGGCAGCTGTTTTTT. The encoded protein is CASSLESGRAGQLFF.

This clonotype was recorded at least ten times. The chain is built from TRBV5-6 and TRBJ2-1, with 12 nucleotides matching TRBD2. Germline-derived CDR1 and CDR2 are SGHDT and YYEEEE. The CDR3 covers 16 residues. Trimming at V came to 3 bases and at J to 7 bases, leaving 8 bases not matched to a gene. The CDR3: CASSSLGTSGRNEQFF. In nucleotides, the CDR3 is TGTGCCAGCAGCTCCCTCGGTACTAGCGGGAGGAATGAGCAGTTCTTC.

A note on this clonotype: This may be a read error: a much more frequent sequence differs by one nucleotide. This chain links TRBV7-9 with TRBJ2-3; D remains ambiguous. Per germline, CDR1 SEHNR and CDR2 FQNEAQ (reference sequence). This CDR3 is built from 13 residues. V was pared by 6 bases and J by 2 bases, with 9 bases between. Here the CDR3 DNA reads TGTGCCAGCAGGACAACCGTCACAGATACGCAGTATTTT. Translating gives CASRTTVTDTQYF.

This clonotype was recorded at least ten times. CDR3 DNA sequence: TGTGCCAGCAAGCGGGGCGAGCAGTTCTTC. Residues: CASKRGEQFF. The J gene is TRBJ2-1, the V gene TRBV28; 7 positions match TRBD2. Germline CDR1 MDHEN, CDR2 SYDVKM. This CDR3 contains 10 residues. Losses at the gene ends were 7 bases for V and 10 bases for J; bases not matched to a gene: 1. The full variable domain, with the rest looked up from reference TRBV28 and TRBJ2-1, is DVKVTQSSRYLVKRTGEKVFLECVQDMDHENMFWYRQDPGLGLRLIYFSYDVKMKEKGDIPEGYSVSREKKERFSLILESASTNQTSMYLCASKRGEQFFGPGTRLTVL.

At least ten counts were recorded for this clonotype. The chain carries TRBV6-5 and TRBJ2-7; 14 nucleotides match TRBD2. Per the germline V gene, CDR1 is MNHEY and CDR2 is SVGAGI. This CDR3 is built from 18 residues. V lost 0 bases to trimming and J lost 0 bases; unmatched junction nucleotides: 4. CDR3 DNA sequence: TGTGCCAGCAGTTACTCTGGGACTAGCGGGAGCGGCTCCTACGAGCAGTACTTC. It is translated as CASSYSGTSGSGSYEQYF.

A remark on this clonotype: Lacking the conserved final phenylalanine or tryptophan, this CDR3 likely reflects a read error. V is TRBV11-2 and J is TRBJ2-7; maybe TRBD2 (6 bases). The CDR3 is 14 amino acids. CDR1 and CDR2 from the germline V gene are SGHAT and FQNNGV. Here the CDR3 DNA reads TGTGCCTGCAGCTTAGAGGACTACGGCTACGAGCAGTACTTA. Protein product: CACSLEDYGYEQYL.

This clonotype was counted between two and nine times. An end of the junction differs from the germline gene, which may be a read error. The chain is built from TRBV28 and TRBJ2-1; D is undetermined. CDR1 is MDHEN, CDR2 SYDVKM, per germline. The CDR3 covers 12 residues. The CDR3 DNA sequence: TGTGCCAACAGTTTATCTTACAATGAGCAGTTCTTC. Translation gives CANSLSYNEQFF.

This clonotype appeared many times. The chain has TRBV12-3 or TRBV12-4 and TRBJ1-5, with D hard to call. The CDR3 runs 15 residues. V was cut by 3 bases and J by 6 bases, with 15 bases left in between. The CDR3 region has the DNA TGTGCCAGCAGTTTCAGTGTACTTGAGAGTCAGCCCCAGCATTTT. Protein product: CASSFSVLESQPQHF.

Remarks on this clonotype: A much larger clonotype is one base distant, so this may be a read error. The V gene is TRBV28, the J gene TRBJ1-6; 7 bases map to TRBD1. Germline loops: CDR1 MDHEN, CDR2 SYDVKM. This CDR3 is 20 amino acids long. The V segment lost 8 bases and the J segment 1 base; nucleotides outside the gene matches: 20. CDR3 DNA sequence: TGTGCCAGCTCGGGAGACAGGGACACTACCCTAAGGTCCTATAATTCACCCCTCCACTTT. The encoded protein is CASSGDRDTTLRSYNSPLHF.

This chain uses TRBV20-1 with TRBJ2-6; D ambiguous. This CDR3 region has 14 residues. Germline assignment: CDR1 DFQATT and CDR2 SNEGSKA (reference sequence). Trimming removed 6 bases from V and 2 bases from J, with 11 bases in between. CDR3 region: CSAIQNTGANVLTF. CDR3 DNA: TGCAGTGCCATTCAGAATACTGGGGCCAACGTCCTGACTTTC.

With regard to this clonotype: This sequence may be a read error, since a much larger clone differs from it by one base. The chain combines TRBV7-9 with TRBJ1-1; D perhaps matches TRBD1 (6 bases). Germline CDR1 SEHNR, CDR2 FQNEAQ (reference sequence). The CDR3 is 14 residues long. Trimming took 10 bases from V and 1 from J, leaving 16 bases between them. CDR3 region: CANHGEGGNTEAFF. The CDR3, as DNA: TGTGCCAACCACGGGGAGGGGGGGAACACTGAAGCTTTCTTT.

For this clonotype: This may be a read error: a much more frequent sequence differs by one nucleotide. The chain is built from TRBV5-1 and TRBJ2-7; D may correspond to TRBD1 or TRBD2 (5 bases each). Per germline, CDR1 SGHRS and CDR2 YFSETQ. The CDR3 loop spans 14 amino acids. V dropped 7 bases and J dropped 7 bases, with 21 bases sitting between them. CDR3 protein: CASGSGTPLLEQYF. CDR3 nucleotides: TGCGCCAGCGGATCCGGGACCCCACTTCTAGAGCAGTACTTC. The full variable domain, with the rest looked up from reference TRBV5-1 and TRBJ2-7, is KAGVTQTPRYLIKTRGQQVTLSCSPISGHRSVSWYQQTPGQGLQFLFEYFSETQRNKGNFPGRFSGRQFSNSRSEMNVSTLELGDSALYLCASGSGTPLLEQYFGPGTRLTVT.

Note on this clonotype: Given the absence of the conserved phenylalanine or tryptophan at the CDR3 end, a read error is likely. The chain uses TRBV6-6 and TRBJ1-5; 7 nucleotides match TRBD1. This CDR3 contains 14 residues. V was pared by 5 bases and J by 5 bases, with 6 bases of the junction left unmatched. Germline CDR1 and CDR2: MNHNY and SVGAGI (reference sequence). DNA of the CDR3: TGTGCCAGCAGTGGAGGACAGGTATATCAGCCCCAGCATTTA. The encoded protein is CASSGGQVYQPQHL.

This clonotype was observed a few times. Relative to the germline gene, one junction end is altered; a read error may explain this. The rearrangement links TRBV4-2 to TRBJ2-2; maybe TRBD2 (6 bases). The V gene's germline CDR1 is LGHNA and CDR2 YNFKEQ. This CDR3 spans 14 amino acids. CDR3 in DNA: TGTGCCAGCAGCCGGGACTCGAACATCGGGGAGCTGTTTTTT. This sequence encodes CASSRDSNIGELFF.

Turning to this clonotype: At one end the junction does not follow the germline gene, possibly because of a read error. V usage is TRBV29-1 and J usage is TRBJ1-2, with 9 bases that match TRBD1. This CDR3 contains 13 residues. Germline V gene sequence: CDR1 SQVTM, CDR2 ANQGSEA. CDR3 nucleotides: TGCAGCGCCCCCGCGACAGGGGGTGCTGGCTACGCCTTC. This gives the protein CSAPATGGAGYAF.

In its sample, this clonotype was seen a few times. This chain uses TRBV28 with TRBJ2-2; 8 bases fit TRBD2. Germline V CDR1 and CDR2: MDHEN, SYDVKM. The length of the CDR3 is 17 residues. J lost 7 bases, V lost 4 bases, and 14 bases had no gene match. This CDR3 reads CASSSSQSGRRHGELFF. CDR3 in DNA: TGTGCCAGCAGTTCTAGCCAAAGCGGGAGACGGCACGGGGAGCTGTTTTTT.

A remark on this clonotype: Compared with germline, one end of the junction differs, possibly owing to a read error. V usage is TRBV11-2 and J usage is TRBJ2-1; D not certain. The CDR3 runs to 14 residues. Looked up from germline, CDR1 is SGHAT and CDR2 is FQNNGV. CDR3 residues: CAISLFREHDEQFF. CDR3 DNA sequence: TGTGCCATCAGCTTATTTAGGGAACATGATGAGCAGTTCTTC.